The clone carrying this TCR beta chain has more than one count but fewer than ten. Its specificity is not known. One entry per CDR3 protein results from TCRdb running MiXCR on the 5' RACE reads. This repertoire shows over 75,000 distinct CDR3 sequences, about 15% found once; its top ten account for 4.5% to 7%. Trimming took off 2 bases at V and 0 bases at J, with 10 bases between the two ends. The CDR3 covers 16 residues. The germline V gene encodes CDR1 SGHTA and CDR2 FQGTGA. This record belongs to a study of early T cells in non-severe SARS-CoV-2 infection. Whole-study findings and limits: Matching results from VDJdb favored anti-spike CD8 responses, leaving private and CD4 specificities undetected.

The clonotype was recovered from an adult who was a healthcare worker with PCR-confirmed SARS-CoV-2 infection or an uninfected control (not recorded which). The sequenced sample was whole blood. The rearrangement joins TRBV7-3 to TRBJ2-2; D may be TRBD2 (5 bases). This CDR3 reads CASSLEGVANTGELFF. CDR3 DNA sequence: TGTGCCAGCAGCTTAGAGGGCGTAGCGAACACCGGGGAGCTGTTTTTT.